This is a list of T cell receptor beta chains from one sample in a study of blood T cell repertoires in COVID-19. The method was immunoSEQ multiplex PCR; TCRdb's version includes in-frame clones alone and lacks a portion of them. This sample has 300,000 to 350,000 clones, with approximately 91% found just once. Sequencing used peripheral blood. Receptor source: a woman in her seventies with COVID-19, enrolled during active disease. CDR3s include the opening cysteine and the closing phenylalanine or tryptophan. The D gene is left open where the match is weak. Rows may omit the clone size; those that give it use once, few, many or a size class.

clone_size | d_call | cdr3_length | j_call | v_call | cdr3_nt | cdr3_aa
NA | TRBD2 | 15 | TRBJ2-1 | TRBV7-9 | TGTGCCAGCAGCTCACTAGCGGGGGCATACAATGAGCAGTTCTTC | CASSSLAGAYNEQFF
NA | TRBD1 | 15 | TRBJ1-1 | TRBV5-1 | TGCGCCAGCAGCTCCTTGGGACAGGTGAACACTGAAGCTTTCTTT | CASSSLGQVNTEAFF
NA | TRBD2 | 15 | TRBJ2-1 | TRBV19 | TGTGCCAGTGAAGCGGGGGCCCTCTCCTACAATGAGCAGTTCTTC | CASEAGALSYNEQFF
NA | TRBD1 | 13 | TRBJ1-2 | TRBV7-2 | TGTGCCAGCACGCCTGGGACAGCCTATGGCTACACCTTC | CASTPGTAYGYTF
NA | NA | 18 | TRBJ2-1 | TRBV7-9 | TGTGCCAGCACCCCCGGCCAGGGGGGATTAGCGGCAAGCAATGAGCAGTTCTTC | CASTPGQGGLAASNEQFF
NA | TRBD2 | 15 | TRBJ2-1 | TRBV2 | TGTGCCAGCAGCGCAGCTAGCGGGGGGGCCGATGAGCAGTTCTTC | CASSAASGGADEQFF
once | NA | 13 | TRBJ1-1 | TRBV6-1 | TGTGCCAGCAGTGAAAGTGGGCCGACTAAAGCTTTCTTT | CASSESGPTKAFF
once | TRBD1 | 16 | TRBJ1-1 | TRBV18 | TGTGCCAGCTCACCAAACAGGGGGCAGATGAACACTGAAGCTTTCTTT | CASSPNRGQMNTEAFF
once | NA | 14 | TRBJ1-2 | TRBV6-6 | TGTGCCAGCAGTTACCTCGAGGGAGGGGGTAGCTACACCTTC | CASSYLEGGGSYTF
NA | TRBD1 | 15 | TRBJ1-2 | TRBV4-1 | TGCGCCAGCAGCCAAGCAGGGGGCGGCTTCTATGGCTACACCTTC | CASSQAGGGFYGYTF
NA | TRBD1 | 13 | TRBJ2-2 | TRBV7-2 | TGTGCCAGCAGCGCGAGGGGGCCCGGGGAGCTGTTTTTT | CASSARGPGELFF
NA | NA | 13 | TRBJ2-1 | TRBV19 | TGTGCCAGTAGTGGCAGGGGCCGTAATGAGCAGTTCTTC | CASSGRGRNEQFF
NA | NA | 14 | TRBJ2-7 | TRBV18 | TGTGCCAGCTCACCAGCAAACAGGGTGGACGAGCAGTACTTC | CASSPANRVDEQYF
NA | NA | 14 | TRBJ1-2 | TRBV27 | TGTGCCAGCAGTCCATGGCGGGGACCCTATGGCTACACCTTC | CASSPWRGPYGYTF
NA | TRBD1 | 14 | TRBJ1-1 | TRBV2 | TGTGCCAGAAGTTCCGACAGGGAGTGGGCTGAAGCTTTCTTT | CARSSDREWAEAFF
NA | NA | 13 | TRBJ2-3 | TRBV12-3/TRBV12-4 | TGTGCCAGCAGTTTTACAACCACAGATACGCAGTATTTT | CASSFTTTDTQYF
NA | NA | 13 | TRBJ1-5 | TRBV12-3/TRBV12-4 | TGTGCCAGCAGTTTGGGGGGAGGTCAGCCCCAGCATTTT | CASSLGGGQPQHF
NA | TRBD1 | 13 | TRBJ1-2 | TRBV7-9 | TGTGCCAGCAGCTCGACAGGGGATTATGGCTACACCTTC | CASSSTGDYGYTF
NA | NA | 14 | TRBJ2-1 | TRBV10-1 | TGCGCCAGCAGTGAAGCCGGGGCGGGGAATGAGCAGTTCTTC | CASSEAGAGNEQFF
NA | NA | 12 | TRBJ1-2 | TRBV10-1 | TGCGCCAGCAGCGACACGAACTATGGCTACACCTTC | CASSDTNYGYTF
NA | TRBD1 | 13 | TRBJ1-2 | TRBV18 | TGTGCCAGCGTAACAGGGGGAGGCTATGGCTACACCTTC | CASVTGGGYGYTF
NA | NA | 14 | TRBJ1-6 | TRBV7-2 | TGTGCCAGCAGCTTAGGGGGAGGTAATTCACCCCTCCACTTT | CASSLGGGNSPLHF
NA | NA | 12 | TRBJ2-7 | TRBV30 | TGTGCCTGGGCCCCCTCTCTTTACGAGCAGTACTTC | CAWAPSLYEQYF
once | NA | 19 | TRBJ1-1 | TRBV5-1 | TGCGCCAGCAGCTTGGAGCCCCACGACTTATGGGTAGTAAACACTGAAGCTTTCTTT | CASSLEPHDLWVVNTEAFF
NA | NA | 16 | TRBJ1-5 | TRBV7-8 | TGTGCCAGCAGCTTACCCCCGGGGGGCAGCAATCAGCCCCAGCATTTT | CASSLPPGGSNQPQHF
NA | NA | 14 | TRBJ1-1 | TRBV3-1/TRBV3-2 | TGTGCCAGCAGCCAAGTTGTCCTTAACACTGAAGCTTTCTTT | CASSQVVLNTEAFF
NA | TRBD1 | 15 | TRBJ1-3 | TRBV11-3 | TGTGCCAGCAGTCTCGGACAGGCGGGAGGAAACACCATATATTTT | CASSLGQAGGNTIYF
NA | TRBD1 | 15 | TRBJ2-3 | TRBV19 | TGTGCCAGTAGCACGATTAACAGGGGACCAGATACGCAGTATTTT | CASSTINRGPDTQYF
NA | TRBD2 | 15 | TRBJ2-3 | TRBV4-3 | TGCGCCAGCAGCCAAGGGACTAGCCGGACAGATACGCAGTATTTT | CASSQGTSRTDTQYF
NA | TRBD1 | 15 | TRBJ2-7 | TRBV5-1 | TGCGCCAGCAGCTCGGGACAGGGGCTCTCCTACGAGCAGTACTTC | CASSSGQGLSYEQYF
NA | TRBD2 | 13 | TRBJ2-2 | TRBV30 | TGTGCCTGGAGCAGCGGGGCCACCGGGGAGCTGTTTTTT | CAWSSGATGELFF
few | TRBD1 | 14 | TRBJ2-7 | TRBV5-1 | TGCGCCAGCAGCTTGGGACAGGGTCCCTACGAGCAGTACTTC | CASSLGQGPYEQYF
NA | TRBD1 | 16 | TRBJ1-2 | TRBV7-3 | TGTGCCAGCAGCCTAATCCGGGACAGAACTAACTATGGCTACACCTTC | CASSLIRDRTNYGYTF
NA | NA | 16 | TRBJ1-5 | TRBV18 | TGTGCCAGCTCACTAACCGGGCCCGGGGGCAATCAGCCCCAGCATTTT | CASSLTGPGGNQPQHF
NA | NA | 17 | TRBJ2-6 | TRBV21-1 | TGTGCCAGCAGCAAAGGTAGAAGGAGGCCTGGGGCCAACGTCCTGACTTTC | CASSKGRRRPGANVLTF
NA | NA | 12 | TRBJ2-1 | TRBV7-2 | TGTGCCAGCAGCCCTTCTCAGGGGTGGCAGTTCTTC | CASSPSQGWQFF
NA | TRBD2 | 19 | TRBJ2-1 | TRBV15 | TGTGCCACCAGCAGAGTCTTTACGAGCGGGGGGAAATCCTACAATGAGCAGTTCTTC | CATSRVFTSGGKSYNEQFF
NA | TRBD2 | 18 | TRBJ2-3 | TRBV11-2 | TGTGCCAGCAGCTCAGGACTAGCGGGCCGGCTCCACACAGATACGCAGTATTTT | CASSSGLAGRLHTDTQYF
once | NA | 14 | TRBJ1-2 | TRBV18 | TGTGCCAGCTCACCATTCCGGGGGAACTATGGCTACACCTTC | CASSPFRGNYGYTF
NA | NA | 12 | TRBJ2-3 | TRBV28 | TGTGCCAGCAGTTCCGTGGGCAATACGCAGTATTTT | CASSSVGNTQYF
NA | NA | 14 | TRBJ2-2 | TRBV7-9 | TGTGCCAGCAGCACTTTATCAGGGTCCGGGGAGCTGTTTTTT | CASSTLSGSGELFF
NA | TRBD2 | 18 | TRBJ2-3 | TRBV9 | TGTGCCAGCAGCGTAGGTGGGACTAGCGGGGGTCACACAGATACGCAGTATTTT | CASSVGGTSGGHTDTQYF
once | NA | 16 | TRBJ1-1 | TRBV11-2 | TGTGCCAGCAGCTTAGCAGGACTCTACTATGTCGCTGAAGCTTTCTTT | CASSLAGLYYVAEAFF
NA | TRBD1 | 16 | TRBJ2-7 | TRBV7-6 | TGTGCCAGCAGCTTAGCGCCGGGACAGGGGGTGAACGAGCAGTACTTC | CASSLAPGQGVNEQYF
once | TRBD1 | 14 | TRBJ2-7 | TRBV28 | TGTGCCAGCAGGTCGACAGGGAGTCGCAACGAGCAGTACTTC | CASRSTGSRNEQYF
NA | NA | 14 | TRBJ2-6 | TRBV6-5 | TGTGCCAGCAGAGATAGCTCTGGGGCCAACGTCCTGACTTTC | CASRDSSGANVLTF
once | NA | 14 | TRBJ1-1 | TRBV9 | TGTGCCAGCAGCGTAGCAACAGGATCCACTGAAGCTTTCTTT | CASSVATGSTEAFF